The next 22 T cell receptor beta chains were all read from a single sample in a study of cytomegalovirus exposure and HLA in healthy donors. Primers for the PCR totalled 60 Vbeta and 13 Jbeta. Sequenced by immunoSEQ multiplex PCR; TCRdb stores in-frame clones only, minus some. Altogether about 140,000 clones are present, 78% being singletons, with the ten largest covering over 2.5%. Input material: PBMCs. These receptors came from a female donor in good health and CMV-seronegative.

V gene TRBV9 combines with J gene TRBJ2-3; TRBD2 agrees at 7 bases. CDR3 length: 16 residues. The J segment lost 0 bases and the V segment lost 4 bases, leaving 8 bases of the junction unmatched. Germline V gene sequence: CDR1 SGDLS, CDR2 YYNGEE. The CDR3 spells CASSPLLGGSTDTQYF. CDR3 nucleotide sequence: TGTGCCAGCAGCCCCCTCTTGGGGGGGAGCACAGATACGCAGTATTTT. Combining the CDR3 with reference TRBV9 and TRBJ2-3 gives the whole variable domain DSGVTQTPKHLITATGQRVTLRCSPRSGDLSVYWYQQSLDQGLQFLIQYYNGEERAKGNILERFSAQQFPDLHSELNLSSLELGDSALYFCASSPLLGGSTDTQYFGPGTRLTVL.

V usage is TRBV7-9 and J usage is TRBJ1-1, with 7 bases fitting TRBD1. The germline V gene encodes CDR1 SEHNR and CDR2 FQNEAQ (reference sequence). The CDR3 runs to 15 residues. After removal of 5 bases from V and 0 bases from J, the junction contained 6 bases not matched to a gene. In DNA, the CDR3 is TGTGCCAGCAGCCGGAGAGGACAGGTGAACACTGAAGCTTTCTTT. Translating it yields CASSRRGQVNTEAFF.

CDR3 protein: CASSQDYRVNTEAFF. The CDR3, as DNA: TGCGCCAGCAGCCAAGACTACAGAGTGAACACTGAAGCTTTCTTT. V and J are TRBV4-3 and TRBJ1-1; no reliable D call. Germline values: CDR1 LGHNA, CDR2 YSLEER. The V end was cut by 0 bases, the J end by 0 bases, with 8 bases between. The CDR3 length is 15 residues.

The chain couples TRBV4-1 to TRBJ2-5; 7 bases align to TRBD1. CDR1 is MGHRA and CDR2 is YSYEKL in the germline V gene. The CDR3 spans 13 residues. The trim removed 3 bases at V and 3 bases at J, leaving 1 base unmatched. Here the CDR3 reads CASSHGTEETQYF. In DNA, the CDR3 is TGCGCCAGCAGCCACGGGACAGAAGAGACCCAGTACTTC.

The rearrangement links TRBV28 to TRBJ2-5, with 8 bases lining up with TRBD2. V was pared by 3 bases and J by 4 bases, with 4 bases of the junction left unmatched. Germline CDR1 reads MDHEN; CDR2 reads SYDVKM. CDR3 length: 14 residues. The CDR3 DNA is TGTGCCAGCAGTTTGGTACTAGCGGCAGAGACCCAGTACTTC. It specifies CASSLVLAAETQYF.

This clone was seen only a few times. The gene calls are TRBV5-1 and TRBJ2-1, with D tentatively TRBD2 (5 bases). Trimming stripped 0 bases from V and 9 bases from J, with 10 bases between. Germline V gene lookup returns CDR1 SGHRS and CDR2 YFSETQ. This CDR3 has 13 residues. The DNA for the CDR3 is TGCGCCAGCAGCTTGGAGAGGAGGTTTGAGCAGTTCTTC. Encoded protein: CASSLERRFEQFF.

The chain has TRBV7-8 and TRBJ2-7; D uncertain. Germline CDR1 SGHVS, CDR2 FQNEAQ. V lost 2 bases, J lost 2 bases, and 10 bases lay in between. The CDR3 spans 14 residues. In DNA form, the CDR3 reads TGTGCCAGCAGCTTACGCACAAGCGCCTACGAGCAGTACTTC. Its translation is CASSLRTSAYEQYF. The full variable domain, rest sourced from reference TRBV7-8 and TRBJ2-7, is GAGVSQSPRYKVAKRGQDVALRCDPISGHVSLFWYQQALGQGPEFLTYFQNEAQLDKSGLPSDRFFAERPEGSVSTLKIQRTQQEDSAVYLCASSLRTSAYEQYFGPGTRLTVT.

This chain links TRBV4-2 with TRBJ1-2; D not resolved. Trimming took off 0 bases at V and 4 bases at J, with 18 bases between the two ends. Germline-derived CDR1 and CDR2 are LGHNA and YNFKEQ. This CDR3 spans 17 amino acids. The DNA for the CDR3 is TGTGCCAGCAGCCAAGATGCCCTAATAACAGAAACCTATGGCTACACCTTC. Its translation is CASSQDALITETYGYTF.

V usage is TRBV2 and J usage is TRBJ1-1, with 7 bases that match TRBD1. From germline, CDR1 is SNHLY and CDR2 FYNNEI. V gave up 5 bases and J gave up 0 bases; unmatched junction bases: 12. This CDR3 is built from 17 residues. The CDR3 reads CASSKTPPGQMNTEAFF. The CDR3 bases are TGTGCCAGCAGTAAAACCCCTCCGGGACAGATGAACACTGAAGCTTTCTTT.

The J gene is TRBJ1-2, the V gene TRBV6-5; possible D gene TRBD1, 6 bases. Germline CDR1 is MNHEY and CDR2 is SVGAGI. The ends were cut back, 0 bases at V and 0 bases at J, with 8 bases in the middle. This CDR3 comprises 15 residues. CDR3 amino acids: CASSYSRTANYGYTF. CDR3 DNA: TGTGCCAGCAGTTACTCCCGGACAGCTAACTATGGCTACACCTTC.

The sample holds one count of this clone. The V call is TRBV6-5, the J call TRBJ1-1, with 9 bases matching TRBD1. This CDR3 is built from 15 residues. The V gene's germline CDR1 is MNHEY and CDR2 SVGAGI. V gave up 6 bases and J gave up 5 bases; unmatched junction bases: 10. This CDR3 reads CASRRDRVESTEAFF. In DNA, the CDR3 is TGTGCCAGCAGAAGGGACAGGGTTGAATCTACTGAAGCTTTCTTT.

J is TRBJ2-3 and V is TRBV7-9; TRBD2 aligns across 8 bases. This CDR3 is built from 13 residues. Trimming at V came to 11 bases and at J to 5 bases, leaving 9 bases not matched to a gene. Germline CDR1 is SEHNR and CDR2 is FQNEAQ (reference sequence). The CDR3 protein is CAGYSGAGDTQYF. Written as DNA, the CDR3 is TGTGCCGGATATAGCGGGGCCGGAGATACGCAGTATTTT.

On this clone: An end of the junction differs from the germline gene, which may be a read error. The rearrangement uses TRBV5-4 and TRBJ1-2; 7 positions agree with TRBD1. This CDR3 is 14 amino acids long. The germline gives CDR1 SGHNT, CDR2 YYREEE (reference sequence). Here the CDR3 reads CASSITGADYGYPF. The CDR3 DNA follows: TGTGCCAGCAGCATAACAGGGGCGGACTATGGCTACCCCTTC.

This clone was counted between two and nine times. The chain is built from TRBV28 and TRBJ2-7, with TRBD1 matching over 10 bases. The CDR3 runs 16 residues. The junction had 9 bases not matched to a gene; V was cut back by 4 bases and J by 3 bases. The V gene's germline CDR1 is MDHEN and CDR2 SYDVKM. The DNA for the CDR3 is TGTGCCAGCAGTTCGCCGGGGACAGGGGAACTCTACGAGCAGTACTTC. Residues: CASSSPGTGELYEQYF.

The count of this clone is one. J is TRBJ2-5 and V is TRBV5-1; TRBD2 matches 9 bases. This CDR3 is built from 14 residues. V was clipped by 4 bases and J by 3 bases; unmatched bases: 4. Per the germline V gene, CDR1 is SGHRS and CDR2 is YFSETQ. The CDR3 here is CASSPGLAKETQYF. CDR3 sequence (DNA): TGCGCCAGCAGCCCGGGACTAGCCAAAGAGACCCAGTACTTC. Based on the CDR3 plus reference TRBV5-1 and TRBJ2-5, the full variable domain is KAGVTQTPRYLIKTRGQQVTLSCSPISGHRSVSWYQQTPGQGLQFLFEYFSETQRNKGNFPGRFSGRQFSNSRSEMNVSTLELGDSALYLCASSPGLAKETQYFGPGTRLLVL.

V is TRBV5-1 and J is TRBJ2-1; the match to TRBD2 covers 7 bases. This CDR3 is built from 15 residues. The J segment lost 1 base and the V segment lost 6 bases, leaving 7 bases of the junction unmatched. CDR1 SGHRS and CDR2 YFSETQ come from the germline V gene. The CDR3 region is CASNFGGSSYNEQFF. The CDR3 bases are TGCGCCAGCAATTTTGGCGGGAGTTCCTACAATGAGCAGTTCTTC.

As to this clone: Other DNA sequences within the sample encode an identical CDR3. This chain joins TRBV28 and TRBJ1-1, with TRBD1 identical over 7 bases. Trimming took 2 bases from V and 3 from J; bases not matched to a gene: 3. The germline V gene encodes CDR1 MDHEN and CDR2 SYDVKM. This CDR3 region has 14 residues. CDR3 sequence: CASSLDRVHTEAFF. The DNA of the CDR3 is TGTGCCAGCAGTTTAGACAGGGTGCACACTGAAGCTTTCTTT. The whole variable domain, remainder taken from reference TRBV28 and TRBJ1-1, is DVKVTQSSRYLVKRTGEKVFLECVQDMDHENMFWYRQDPGLGLRLIYFSYDVKMKEKGDIPEGYSVSREKKERFSLILESASTNQTSMYLCASSLDRVHTEAFFGQGTRLTVV.

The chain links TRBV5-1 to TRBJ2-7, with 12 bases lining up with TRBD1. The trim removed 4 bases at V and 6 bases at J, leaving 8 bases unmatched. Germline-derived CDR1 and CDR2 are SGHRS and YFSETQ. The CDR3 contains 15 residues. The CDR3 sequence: CASSRPGQGAGEQYF. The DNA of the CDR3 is TGCGCCAGCAGCAGGCCGGGACAGGGGGCGGGCGAGCAGTACTTC.

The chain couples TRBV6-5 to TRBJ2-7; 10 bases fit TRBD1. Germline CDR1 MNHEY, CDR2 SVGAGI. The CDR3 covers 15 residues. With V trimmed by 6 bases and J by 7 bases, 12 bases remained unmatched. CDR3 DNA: TGTGCCAGCAGGGCACCCGGGACAGGGGTGAGTGAGCAGTACTTC. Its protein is CASRAPGTGVSEQYF.

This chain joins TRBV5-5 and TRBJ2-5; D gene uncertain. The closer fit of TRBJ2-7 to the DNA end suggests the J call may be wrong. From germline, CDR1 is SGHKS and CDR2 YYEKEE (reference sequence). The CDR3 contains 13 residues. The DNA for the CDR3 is TGTGCCAGCAGCTTGTACAGCTCCTACGAGCAGTACTTC. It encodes CASSLYSSYEQYF.

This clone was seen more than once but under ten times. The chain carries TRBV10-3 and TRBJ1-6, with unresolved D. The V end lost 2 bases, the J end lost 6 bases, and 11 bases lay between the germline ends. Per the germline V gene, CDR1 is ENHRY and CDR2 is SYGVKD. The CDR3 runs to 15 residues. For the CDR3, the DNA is TGTGCCATCAGTGAGGGACTTGGGCGTAATTCACCCCTCCACTTT. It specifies CAISEGLGRNSPLHF.

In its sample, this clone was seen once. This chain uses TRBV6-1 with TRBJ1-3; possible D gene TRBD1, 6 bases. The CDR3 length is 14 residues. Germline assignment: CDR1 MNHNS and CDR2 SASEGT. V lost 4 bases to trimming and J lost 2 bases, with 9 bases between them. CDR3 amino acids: CASSVGAPGNTIYF. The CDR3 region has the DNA TGTGCCAGCAGTGTGGGGGCGCCTGGAAACACCATATATTTT.